This T cell receptor (beta chain) was captured by sequencing in a study of T cell changes during pregnancy in multiple sclerosis. Measured with immunoSEQ multiplex PCR; TCRdb has only the in-frame clones, and not every one. The table shows approximately 40,000 clones, with just over 90% occurring only once. The CDR3 extends over 13 amino acids. The V gene's germline CDR1 is ENHRY and CDR2 SYGVKD. Germline trimming cut 8 bases from V and 3 bases from J; bases unmatched to any gene: 5. This sequence was found in a female donor in good health, enrolled as a control in a pregnancy study. This chain links TRBV10-3 with TRBJ2-7; 9 nucleotides agree with TRBD1. The sample in question was CD4+ T cells from peripheral blood mononuclear cells, obtained in the third trimester of pregnancy. This CDR3 reads CAIGTGFIYEQYF. CDR3 nucleotide sequence: TGTGCCATCGGGACAGGGTTTATCTACGAGCAGTACTTC.